This T cell receptor (beta chain) is drawn from a study of blood T cells in healthy people across ages. The donors, aged about 6 to 100, were healthy Caucasians from Russia. Samples each had at least 6 micrograms of total RNA extracted. CDR3 length: 12 amino acids. Germline CDR1 is MNHNY and CDR2 is SVGAGI (reference sequence). The V segment lost 3 bases and the J segment 12 bases; nucleotides outside the gene matches: 6. Primers used in a second PCR of roughly 6 to 11 cycles were a sample-barcoded 5' primer and a J-beta primer mix. One entry per CDR3 protein results from TCRdb running MiXCR on the 5' RACE reads. Here the sample spans under 950,000 distinct CDR3 sequences, about a fifth being singletons. This clonotype was counted a few times.

The receptor was isolated from a man aged 70 or older in good health. The chain has TRBV6-6 and TRBJ2-3; 7 bases align to TRBD2. Sequencing was performed on blood. The CDR3 coding sequence is TGTGCCAGCAGTTATGGCGGGAGTGTACAGTATTTT. It codes for CASSYGGSVQYF.